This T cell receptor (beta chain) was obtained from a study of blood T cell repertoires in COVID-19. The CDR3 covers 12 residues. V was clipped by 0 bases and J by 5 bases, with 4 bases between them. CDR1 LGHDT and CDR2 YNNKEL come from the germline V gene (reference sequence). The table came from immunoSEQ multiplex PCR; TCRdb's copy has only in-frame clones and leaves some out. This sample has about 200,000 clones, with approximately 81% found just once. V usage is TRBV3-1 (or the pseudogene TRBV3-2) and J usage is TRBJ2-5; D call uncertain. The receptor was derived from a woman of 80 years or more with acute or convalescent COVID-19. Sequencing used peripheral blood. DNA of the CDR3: TGTGCCAGCAGCCAAGATCTCGAGACCCAGTACTTC. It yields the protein CASSQDLETQYF.